Listed below are T cell receptor beta chains from one sample, sequenced in a study of CD8 T cells in ankylosing spondylitis. TCRdb reprocessed the 5' RACE reads via MiXCR and lists one record per CDR3 protein. This table has about 390,000 distinct CDR3 sequences, 20% to 25% appearing once. Material for sequencing was blood, either unsorted or a sorted T cell fraction (not recorded which). The receptors come from a male donor with ankylosing spondylitis. Each CDR3 is given with its conserved first and last residue. D genes are given only for firm matches. Only part of the rows carry a size: once, few, many, or a class if the clone is expanded.

len	abundance	d_gene	v_gene	j_gene	CDR3aa	CDR3nt
14	few	TRBD2	TRBV6-1	TRBJ2-7	CASSRLAGAYEQYF	TGTGCCAGCAGTAGACTAGCGGGGGCCTACGAGCAGTACTTC
16	few	NA	TRBV5-6	TRBJ2-1	CASSSRGATAYNEQFF	TGTGCCAGCAGCTCCCGCGGGGCAACCGCCTACAATGAGCAGTTCTTC
15	NA	NA	TRBV18	TRBJ2-7	CASSPPATPGVEQYF	TGTGCCAGCTCACCACCGGCCACGCCTGGGGTCGAGCAGTACTTC
17	NA	TRBD2	TRBV7-2	TRBJ2-2	CASSLALAGGSPGELFF	TGTGCCAGCAGCTTAGCTTTAGCGGGAGGGTCGCCCGGGGAGCTGTTTTTT
12	few	TRBD1	TRBV7-9	TRBJ1-1	CASSFDRGEAFF	TGTGCCAGCAGCTTCGACAGGGGGGAAGCTTTCTTT
15	NA	TRBD1	TRBV7-2	TRBJ2-7	CASSLISGQSYEQYF	TGTGCCAGCAGCTTAATCTCGGGACAGTCCTACGAGCAGTACTTC
10	many	NA	TRBV20-1	TRBJ2-5	CSAMRGGQYF	TGCAGTGCTATGAGGGGGGGCCAGTACTTC
11	few	NA	TRBV29-1	TRBJ2-1	CSVEQGHEQFF	TGCAGCGTTGAACAGGGACATGAGCAGTTCTTC
15	few	TRBD1	TRBV7-2	TRBJ1-3	CASRDRRASGNTIYF	TGTGCCAGCCGGGACAGACGAGCCTCTGGAAACACCATATATTTT
16	NA	NA	TRBV5-1	TRBJ2-6	CASSLQGSRGANVLTF	TGCGCCAGCAGCTTGCAAGGGTCTCGCGGGGCCAACGTCCTGACTTTC
14	NA	NA	TRBV28	TRBJ2-7	CASVGGDTYYEQYF	TGTGCCAGCGTTGGCGGGGACACCTACTACGAGCAGTACTTC
20	NA	TRBD2	TRBV2	TRBJ2-7	CASRPHSPGLAGGPTYEQYF	TGTGCCAGCCGGCCCCATAGCCCCGGACTAGCGGGAGGGCCCACCTACGAGCAGTACTTC
12	few	NA	TRBV7-2	TRBJ1-6	CASSHQDSPLHF	TGTGCCAGCAGCCATCAGGATTCACCCCTCCACTTT
14	NA	TRBD2	TRBV12-3/TRBV12-4	TRBJ2-7	CASKRGRRDWEQYF	TGTGCCAGCAAACGCGGGAGGCGAGACTGGGAGCAGTACTTC
17	few	NA	TRBV4-3	TRBJ1-2	CASSPQMEAWGNYGYTF	TGCGCCAGCAGCCCCCAAATGGAAGCGTGGGGTAACTATGGCTACACCTTC
15	few	TRBD2	TRBV15	TRBJ2-1	CATSITSGVYNEQFF	TGTGCCACCAGCATTACTAGCGGGGTCTACAATGAGCAGTTCTTC
13	NA	TRBD1	TRBV10-3	TRBJ2-7	CAISETDRGEQYF	TGTGCCATCAGTGAGACCGACAGGGGCGAGCAGTACTTC
14	few	NA	TRBV14	TRBJ2-3	CASSQKISTDTQYF	TGTGCCAGCAGCCAAAAGATCAGCACAGATACGCAGTATTTT
14	few	NA	TRBV20-1	TRBJ2-1	CSAHLTWQTNEQFF	TGCAGTGCCCACCTGACCTGGCAGACCAATGAGCAGTTCTTC
13	NA	TRBD2	TRBV19	TRBJ2-3	CASIAGNTDTQYF	TGTGCCAGTATAGCGGGGAACACAGATACGCAGTATTTT
15	few	NA	TRBV4-2	TRBJ1-1	CASSQGDGGNTEAFF	TGTGCCAGCAGCCAAGGGGACGGGGGGAACACTGAAGCTTTCTTT
14	NA	TRBD2	TRBV20-1	TRBJ2-1	CSARFPSGSNEQFF	TGCAGTGCTAGATTCCCTAGCGGGTCCAATGAGCAGTTCTTC
15	few	TRBD2	TRBV20-1	TRBJ2-7	CSARDPASGTYEQYF	TGCAGTGCTAGAGATCCAGCTAGCGGAACCTACGAGCAGTACTTC
15	NA	NA	TRBV20-1	TRBJ2-7	CSARVRISRDYEQYF	TGCAGTGCTAGAGTGAGGATATCGAGGGACTACGAGCAGTACTTC
17	few	NA	TRBV12-3/TRBV12-4	TRBJ1-5	CASSSRQARGGNQPQHF	TGTGCCAGCAGTTCCCGACAGGCCAGAGGTGGCAATCAGCCCCAGCATTTT
15	NA	NA	TRBV28	TRBJ2-7	CASSPLLLWAYEQYF	TGTGCCAGCAGTCCCCTTCTACTCTGGGCCTACGAGCAGTACTTC